This entry lists 27 T cell receptor beta chains sequenced from one sample in a study of cytomegalovirus exposure and HLA in healthy donors. PCR used 60 Vbeta primers and 13 Jbeta primers. Assay: immunoSEQ multiplex PCR; the TCRdb copy retains only in-frame clones and omits some. The repertoire consists of 190,000 or so clones, with around 83% occurring once and the leading ten covering about 9.4%. What was sequenced was PBMCs. The receptors come from a woman aged 50 to 65 in good health and CMV-seropositive.

Notes on this clone: At the DNA level, this CDR3 is encoded by other sequences in the same sample as well. The chain links TRBV5-1 to TRBJ1-4, with 9 bases fitting TRBD1. The CDR3 spans 14 residues. Germline lookup yields CDR1 SGHRS and CDR2 YFSETQ. The V gene end was trimmed by 4 bases and the J gene end by 5 bases; junction bases not matched to a gene: 3. The CDR3 is CASSLGTGNEKLFF. The CDR3, as DNA: TGCGCCAGCAGCCTCGGGACAGGGAATGAAAAACTGTTTTTT.

The CDR3 here is CASSFDGTGGDEQFF. The CDR3 coding sequence is TGCGCCAGCAGCTTCGACGGGACAGGGGGCGATGAGCAGTTCTTC. The chain uses TRBV5-1 and TRBJ2-1; 12 bases map to TRBD1. V gave up 2 bases and J gave up 8 bases; unmatched junction bases: 5. CDR1 is SGHRS, CDR2 YFSETQ, per germline. The CDR3 totals 15 residues. The whole variable domain, remainder taken from reference TRBV5-1 and TRBJ2-1, is KAGVTQTPRYLIKTRGQQVTLSCSPISGHRSVSWYQQTPGQGLQFLFEYFSETQRNKGNFPGRFSGRQFSNSRSEMNVSTLELGDSALYLCASSFDGTGGDEQFFGPGTRLTVL.

This clone was seen only once. The chain couples TRBV7-2 to TRBJ1-3; D remains ambiguous. Per germline, CDR1 SGHTA and CDR2 FQGNSA. This CDR3 is built from 14 residues. With 5 bases removed from V and 0 bases from J, the gap between germline ends came to 8 bases. The CDR3 sequence is CASSPKSSGNTIYF. The CDR3 bases are TGTGCCAGCAGCCCTAAGAGCTCTGGAAACACCATATATTTT.

J is TRBJ2-5 and V is TRBV9; TRBD2 matches 7 bases. V gave up 4 bases and J gave up 2 bases; unmatched junction bases: 5. Germline CDR1 reads SGDLS; CDR2 reads YYNGEE. The CDR3 runs to 14 residues. CDR3 sequence: CASSWGGEQETQYF. The CDR3 DNA reads as TGTGCCAGCAGCTGGGGGGGGGAGCAAGAGACCCAGTACTTC.

The chain joins TRBV4-3 to TRBJ1-4; D not resolved. CDR1 is LGHNA and CDR2 is YSLEER in the germline V gene. CDR3 length: 16 amino acids. Trimming removed 0 bases at V and 8 bases at J, with 16 bases between. CDR3 amino acids: CASSQDVRQADEKLFF. The CDR3 DNA sequence: TGCGCCAGCAGCCAAGATGTTCGGCAGGCCGACGAAAAACTGTTTTTT.

The gene calls are TRBV5-1 and TRBJ2-5; 7 positions agree with TRBD1. V lost 4 bases to trimming and J lost 4 bases; unmatched junction nucleotides: 10. CDR1 and CDR2 from the germline V gene are SGHRS and YFSETQ. This CDR3 spans 15 amino acids. The CDR3 DNA sequence: TGCGCCAGCAGCCCGGCCGCGGCAGGGGGAGAGACCCAGTACTTC. It yields the protein CASSPAAAGGETQYF.

The chain employs TRBV5-1 and TRBJ2-7, with a tentative D call TRBD2 (6 bases). This CDR3 has 14 amino acids. Germline loops: CDR1 SGHRS, CDR2 YFSETQ. V was shortened by 0 bases and J by 6 bases, with 13 bases between the two germline ends. The DNA of the CDR3 is TGCGCCAGCAGCTTGGGGGAGGTTTATGGCGAGCAGTACTTC. Protein: CASSLGEVYGEQYF.

The chain joins TRBV25-1 to TRBJ1-5, with D possibly matching TRBD1 (5 bases). The germline V and J ends were trimmed by 0 bases and 5 bases, with 17 bases remaining between them. This CDR3 is 17 amino acids long. Germline values: CDR1 MGHDK, CDR2 SYGVNS. The CDR3 nucleotides read TGTGCCAGCAGTGAATACCGACGCAGGGCCGAGGATCAGCCCCAGCATTTT. Translation gives CASSEYRRRAEDQPQHF.

V usage is TRBV6-5 and J usage is TRBJ2-5; 11 positions match TRBD1. Germline lookup yields CDR1 MNHEY and CDR2 SVGAGI. This CDR3 is 15 amino acids long. With 6 bases clipped from V and 3 bases from J, the junction kept 6 bases outside the gene matches. The CDR3 nucleotides are TGTGCCAGCAGCCGGGACAGGGGGGCGGAAGAGACCCAGTACTTC. It translates to CASSRDRGAEETQYF.

The chain joins TRBV5-4 to TRBJ2-3, with 12 bases lining up with TRBD2. Germline-derived CDR1 and CDR2 are SGHNT and YYREEE (reference sequence). This CDR3 has 17 amino acids. Trimming cost V 1 base and J 1 base; bases outside gene matches: 4. CDR3 in amino acids: CASSLLTSGGRTDTQYF. The DNA for the CDR3 is TGTGCCAGCAGCTTGTTAACTAGCGGGGGGCGCACAGATACGCAGTATTTT.

The V and J genes are TRBV7-6 and TRBJ2-1; no clear D gene. This CDR3 contains 14 residues. The germline CDR1 and CDR2 sequences are SGHVS and FNYEAQ. V lost 5 bases and J lost 1, with 9 bases in between. The CDR3 protein is CASSPIRSYNEQFF. As DNA, the CDR3 is TGTGCCAGCAGCCCCATCAGATCCTACAATGAGCAGTTCTTC.

The chain couples TRBV11-2 to TRBJ2-7; 11 bases fit TRBD1. V shed 6 bases, J shed 5 bases, and the junction held 6 bases outside the gene matches. In germline, CDR1 is SGHAT, CDR2 FQNNGV. CDR3 size: 14 residues. CDR3 amino acids: CASRRDRGSDEQYF. The CDR3 bases are TGTGCCAGCAGGCGGGACAGGGGGAGTGACGAGCAGTACTTC. The whole variable domain, remainder taken from reference TRBV11-2 and TRBJ2-7, is EAGVAQSPRYKIIEKRQSVAFWCNPISGHATLYWYQQILGQGPKLLIQFQNNGVVDDSQLPKDRFSAERLKGVDSTLKIQPAKLEDSAVYLCASRRDRGSDEQYFGPGTRLTVT.

DNA of the CDR3: TGCGCCAGCAGCCAAGATGACAGGGCTGGAACAGATACGCAGTATTTT. Translating it yields CASSQDDRAGTDTQYF. This chain links TRBV4-1 with TRBJ2-3; 7 bases match TRBD1. With 0 bases clipped from V and 3 bases from J, the junction kept 6 bases outside the gene matches. Germline values: CDR1 MGHRA, CDR2 YSYEKL. The CDR3 has 16 amino acids.

The V gene is TRBV18, the J gene TRBJ1-5, with D tentatively TRBD1 (6 bases). V was cut by 6 bases and J by 0 bases, with 12 bases left in between. The germline V gene has CDR1 KGHSH and CDR2 LQKENI. The CDR3 totals 15 residues. The DNA for the CDR3 is TGTGCCAGCTCCTCGACAGGAGATAGCAATCAGCCCCAGCATTTT. Its protein is CASSSTGDSNQPQHF. Full variable domain (missing parts from reference TRBV18 and TRBJ1-5): NAGVMQNPRHLVRRRGQEARLRCSPMKGHSHVYWYRQLPEEGLKFMVYLQKENIIDESGMPKERFSAEFPKEGPSILRIQQVVRGDSAAYFCASSSTGDSNQPQHFGDGTRLSIL.

The CDR3 loop is CASSMNAGGREKLFF. The DNA for the CDR3 is TGCGCCAGCAGCATGAATGCTGGCGGTAGGGAAAAACTGTTTTTT. The J gene is TRBJ1-4, the V gene TRBV23-1, with D hard to call. TRBV23-1 is an open reading frame, and its role is uncertain. The CDR3 length is 15 residues. Trimming left V 6 bases short and J 8 bases short, with 19 bases between.

V is TRBV7-9 and J is TRBJ2-5; 10 bases match TRBD2. After removal of 4 bases from V and 5 bases from J, the junction contained 7 bases not matched to a gene. CDR1 is SEHNR and CDR2 is FQNEAQ in the germline V gene (reference sequence). This CDR3 has 15 amino acids. The DNA of the CDR3 is TGTGCCAGCAGCTCAGCGGGGGGGTTGGGGGAGACCCAGTACTTC. It codes for CASSSAGGLGETQYF.

The CDR3: CASSLGAGTEQFF. The CDR3 bases are TGTGCCAGCAGCTTAGGTGCGGGGACTGAGCAGTTCTTC. The chain has TRBV7-8 and TRBJ2-1; maybe TRBD2 (6 bases). V was cut by 1 base and J by 9 bases, with 10 bases left in between. Germline-derived CDR1 and CDR2 are SGHVS and FQNEAQ. This CDR3 is 13 amino acids long.

The V call is TRBV11-3, the J call TRBJ1-5; 8 positions match TRBD1. The junction had 11 bases not matched to a gene; V was cut back by 1 base and J by 0 bases. The germline V gene has CDR1 SGHNT and CDR2 YENEEA. CDR3 length: 19 amino acids. The CDR3 protein is CASSLAPSPTGVSNQPQHF. In nucleotides, the CDR3 is TGTGCCAGCAGCTTAGCCCCTAGCCCGACAGGGGTTAGCAATCAGCCCCAGCATTTT.

The chain couples TRBV7-8 to TRBJ1-4, with TRBD1 matching 9 bases. Germline CDR1 and CDR2: SGHVS and FQNEAQ. The CDR3 spans 15 residues. Trimming at V came to 6 bases and at J to 8 bases, leaving 10 bases not matched to a gene. The CDR3 sequence: CASRRTGGLGEKLFF. The DNA of the CDR3 is TGTGCCAGCAGGCGAACAGGGGGCTTGGGAGAAAAACTGTTTTTT.

The chain combines TRBV5-1 with TRBJ2-7, with D perhaps TRBD2 (6 bases). There are 16 residues in the CDR3. The ends were cut back, 4 bases at V and 0 bases at J, with 17 bases in the middle. CDR1 and CDR2 (germline): SGHRS, YFSETQ. The CDR3 coding sequence is TGCGCCAGCAGCGGGAGGACGGAACTGAGCTCCTACGAGCAGTACTTC. It encodes CASSGRTELSSYEQYF.

This sequence joins TRBV5-1 and TRBJ1-2; a weak D match, TRBD1 (6 bases). This CDR3 spans 12 amino acids. Germline V gives CDR1 SGHRS, CDR2 YFSETQ. Between the trimmed V and J ends, which lost 0 bases and 6 bases, there was a span of 6 bases. In DNA form, the CDR3 reads TGCGCCAGCAGCTTGGAGGGGGATGGCTACACCTTC. This codes for CASSLEGDGYTF. The variable domain in full, with the rest retrieved from reference TRBV5-1 and TRBJ1-2, is KAGVTQTPRYLIKTRGQQVTLSCSPISGHRSVSWYQQTPGQGLQFLFEYFSETQRNKGNFPGRFSGRQFSNSRSEMNVSTLELGDSALYLCASSLEGDGYTFGSGTRLTVV.

The chain recombines TRBV9 with TRBJ1-2; D not resolved. V was cut by 2 bases and J by 8 bases, with 10 bases left in between. The germline CDR1 and CDR2 sequences are SGDLS and YYNGEE. CDR3 size: 12 residues. The DNA of the CDR3 is TGTGCCAGCAGCGTGACTGCTATGGGCTACACCTTC. This encodes CASSVTAMGYTF.

V and J are TRBV5-4 and TRBJ2-1, with D perhaps TRBD1 (5 bases). The ends were cut back, 4 bases at V and 6 bases at J, with 8 bases in the middle. Germline V gene data show CDR1 as SGHNT and CDR2 as YYREEE (reference sequence). The CDR3 consists of 12 residues. The CDR3: CASSQTANEQFF. DNA for the CDR3: TGTGCCAGCAGCCAGACAGCCAATGAGCAGTTCTTC. Full variable domain (missing parts from reference TRBV5-4 and TRBJ2-1): ETGVTQSPTHLIKTRGQQVTLRCSSQSGHNTVSWYQQALGQGPQFIFQYYREEENGRGNFPPRFSGLQFPNYSSELNVNALELDDSALYLCASSQTANEQFFGPGTRLTVL.

The chain carries TRBV28 and TRBJ2-7, with D possibly being TRBD2 (6 bases). V was pared by 3 bases and J by 3 bases, with 9 bases between. The CDR3 length is 13 residues. In germline, CDR1 is MDHEN, CDR2 SYDVKM. The CDR3 protein is CASSLGGSYEQYF. Written as DNA, the CDR3 is TGTGCCAGCAGTTTGGGGGGAAGCTACGAGCAGTACTTC.

This chain connects TRBV14 to TRBJ1-2; TRBD1 is a possible D gene (5 bases). Germline-derived CDR1 and CDR2 are SGHDN and FVKESK. The germline V and J ends were trimmed by 5 bases and 3 bases, with 16 bases remaining between them. The CDR3 has 15 residues. CDR3 residues: CASSTRSGPHYGYTF. In nucleotides, the CDR3 is TGTGCCAGCAGCACGAGGTCAGGGCCGCACTATGGCTACACCTTC.

The gene calls are TRBV9 and TRBJ2-7; D possibly corresponds to TRBD1 (6 bases). The CDR3 loop spans 14 amino acids. The V gene's germline CDR1 is SGDLS and CDR2 YYNGEE. V lost 5 bases and J lost 2, with 14 bases in between. Here the CDR3 reads CASSARSGAYEQYF. The DNA for the CDR3 is TGTGCCAGCAGTGCCAGATCAGGGGCCTACGAGCAGTACTTC.

The chain carries TRBV18 and TRBJ2-3, with 8 bases fitting TRBD1. The germline V gene encodes CDR1 KGHSH and CDR2 LQKENI. With V trimmed by 6 bases and J by 4 bases, 6 bases remained unmatched. This CDR3 has 14 amino acids. Here the CDR3 reads CASSADRAADTQYF. The DNA of the CDR3 is TGTGCCAGCTCGGCGGACAGGGCTGCAGATACGCAGTATTTT.